This T cell receptor beta chain was observed in a study of CD8 T cells in ankylosing spondylitis. For this clonotype: Its antigen is not identified.

Per germline, CDR1 DFQATT and CDR2 SNEGSKA (reference sequence). V lost 6 bases to trimming and J lost 5 bases, with 10 bases between them. This CDR3 is built from 11 residues. The study, taken as a whole, reports: A TCR beta motif of 7 to 9 highly homologous variants seemed to mark ankylosing spondylitis blood.

Generation of TCR beta libraries employed quantitative 5'-RACE incorporating molecular barcodes. One entry per CDR3 protein, called by TCRdb with MiXCR from the 5' RACE reads. This table holds approximately 400,000 distinct CDR3 sequences, roughly 17% found once. V is TRBV20-1 and J is TRBJ2-5; maybe TRBD1 (5 bases). This TCR came from a male donor with ankylosing spondylitis. The specimen sequenced was blood, either unsorted or a sorted T cell fraction (not recorded which). The CDR3 nucleotides read TGCAGTGCGTGGACAAGTGAGACCCAGTACTTC. Translating gives CSAWTSETQYF.